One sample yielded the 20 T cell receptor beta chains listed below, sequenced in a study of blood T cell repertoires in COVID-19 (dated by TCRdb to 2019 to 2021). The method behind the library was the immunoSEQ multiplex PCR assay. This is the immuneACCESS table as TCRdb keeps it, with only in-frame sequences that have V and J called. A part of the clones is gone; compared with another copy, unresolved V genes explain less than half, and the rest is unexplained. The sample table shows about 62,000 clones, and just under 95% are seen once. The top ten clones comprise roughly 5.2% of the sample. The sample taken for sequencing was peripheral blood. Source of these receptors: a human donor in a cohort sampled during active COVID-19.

The CDR3 sequence is CAGGLEGSSGNTIYF. CDR3 DNA sequence: TGTGCCGGGGGGTTGGAGGGTTCCTCTGGAAACACCATATATTTT. The J gene is TRBJ1-3, the V gene TRBV7-9; a weak D match, TRBD1 (5 bases). CDR1 is SEHNR and CDR2 is FQNEAQ in the germline V gene (reference sequence). With 11 bases removed from V and 0 bases from J, the gap between germline ends came to 17 bases. The CDR3 covers 15 residues.

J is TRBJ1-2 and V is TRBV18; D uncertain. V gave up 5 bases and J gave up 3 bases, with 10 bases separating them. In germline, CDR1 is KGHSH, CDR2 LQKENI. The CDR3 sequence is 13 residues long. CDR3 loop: CASSSNRDYGYTF. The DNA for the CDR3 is TGTGCCAGCTCATCGAATAGAGACTATGGCTACACCTTC.

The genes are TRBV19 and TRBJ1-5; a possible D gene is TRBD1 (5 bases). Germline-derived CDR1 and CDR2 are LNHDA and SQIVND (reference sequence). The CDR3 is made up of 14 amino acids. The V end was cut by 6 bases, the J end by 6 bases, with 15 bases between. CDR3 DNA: TGTGCCAGTAGCCCAACCCCAGGGTTTCAGCCCCAGCATTTT. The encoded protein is CASSPTPGFQPQHF.

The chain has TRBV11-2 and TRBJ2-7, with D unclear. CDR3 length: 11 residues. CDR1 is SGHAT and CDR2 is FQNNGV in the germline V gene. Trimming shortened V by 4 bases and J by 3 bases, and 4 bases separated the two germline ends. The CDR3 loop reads CASSSNYEQYF. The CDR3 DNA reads TGTGCCAGCAGCTCTAACTACGAGCAGTACTTC.

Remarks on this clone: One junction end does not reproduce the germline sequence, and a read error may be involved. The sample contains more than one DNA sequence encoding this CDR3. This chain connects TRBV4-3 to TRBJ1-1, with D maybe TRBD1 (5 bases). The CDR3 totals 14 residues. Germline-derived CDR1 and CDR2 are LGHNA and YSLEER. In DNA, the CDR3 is TGCGCCAGCAGCCAAGATGGACAAGGGTTGCAAGCCTTCTTT. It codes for CASSQDGQGLQAFF.

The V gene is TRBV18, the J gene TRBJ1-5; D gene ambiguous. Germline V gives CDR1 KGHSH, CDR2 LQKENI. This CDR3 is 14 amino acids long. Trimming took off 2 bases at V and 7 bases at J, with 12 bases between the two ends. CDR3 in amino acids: CASSPSGRGQPQHF. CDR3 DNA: TGTGCCAGCTCACCATCAGGCCGCGGGCAGCCCCAGCATTTT.

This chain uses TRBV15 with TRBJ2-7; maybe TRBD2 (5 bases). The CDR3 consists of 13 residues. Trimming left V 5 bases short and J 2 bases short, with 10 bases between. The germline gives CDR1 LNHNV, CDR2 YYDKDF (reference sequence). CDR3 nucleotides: TGTGCCACCAGCGGGCGGGCGGCCTACGAGCAGTACTTC. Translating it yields CATSGRAAYEQYF.

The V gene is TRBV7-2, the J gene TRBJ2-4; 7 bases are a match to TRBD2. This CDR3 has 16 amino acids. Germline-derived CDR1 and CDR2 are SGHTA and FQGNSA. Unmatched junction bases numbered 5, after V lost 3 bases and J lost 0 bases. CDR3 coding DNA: TGTGCCAGCAGCTTTAGAGCGGGATTAGCCAAAAACATTCAGTACTTC. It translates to CASSFRAGLAKNIQYF.

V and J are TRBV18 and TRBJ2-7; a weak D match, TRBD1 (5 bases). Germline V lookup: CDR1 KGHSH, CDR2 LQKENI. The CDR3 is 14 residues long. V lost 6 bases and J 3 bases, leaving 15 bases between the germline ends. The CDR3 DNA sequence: TGTGCCAGCTCGCCAAGCAGGGTGGGCTACGAGCAGTACTTC. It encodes CASSPSRVGYEQYF.

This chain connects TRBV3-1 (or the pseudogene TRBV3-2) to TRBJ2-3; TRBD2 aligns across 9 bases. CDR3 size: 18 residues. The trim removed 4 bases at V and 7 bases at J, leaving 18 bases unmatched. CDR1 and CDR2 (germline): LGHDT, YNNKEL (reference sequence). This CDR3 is CASSLLSGSDSSENTQYF. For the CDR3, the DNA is TGTGCCAGCAGCCTTCTTAGCGGGAGTGATTCCTCGGAAAATACGCAGTATTTT.

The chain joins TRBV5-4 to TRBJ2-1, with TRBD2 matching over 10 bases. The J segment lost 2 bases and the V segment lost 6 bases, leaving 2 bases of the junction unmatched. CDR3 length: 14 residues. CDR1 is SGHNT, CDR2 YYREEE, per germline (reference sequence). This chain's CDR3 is CASTLAGPYNEQFF. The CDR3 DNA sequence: TGTGCCAGCACACTAGCGGGGCCCTACAATGAGCAGTTCTTC. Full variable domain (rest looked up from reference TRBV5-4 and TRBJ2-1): ETGVTQSPTHLIKTRGQQVTLRCSSQSGHNTVSWYQQALGQGPQFIFQYYREEENGRGNFPPRFSGLQFPNYSSELNVNALELDDSALYLCASTLAGPYNEQFFGPGTRLTVL.

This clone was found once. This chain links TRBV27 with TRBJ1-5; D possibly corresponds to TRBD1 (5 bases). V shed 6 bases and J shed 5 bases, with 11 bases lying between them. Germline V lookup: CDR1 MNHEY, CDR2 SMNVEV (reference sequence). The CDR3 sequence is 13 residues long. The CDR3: CASRFRGDQPQHF. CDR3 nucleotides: TGTGCCAGCAGATTTCGGGGGGATCAGCCCCAGCATTTT.

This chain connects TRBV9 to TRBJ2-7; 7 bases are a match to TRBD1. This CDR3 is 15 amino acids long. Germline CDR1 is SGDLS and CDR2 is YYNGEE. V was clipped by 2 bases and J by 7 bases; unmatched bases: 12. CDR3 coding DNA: TGTGCCAGCAGCGTTTCCGGGACAGCCCCCGGAGAGCAGTACTTC. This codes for CASSVSGTAPGEQYF.

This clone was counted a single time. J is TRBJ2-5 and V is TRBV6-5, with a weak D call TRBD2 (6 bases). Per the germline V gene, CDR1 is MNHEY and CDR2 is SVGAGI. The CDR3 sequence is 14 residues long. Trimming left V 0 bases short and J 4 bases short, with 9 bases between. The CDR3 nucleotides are TGTGCCAGCAGTTACTCGCCGCGGGGAGAGACCCAGTACTTC. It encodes CASSYSPRGETQYF.

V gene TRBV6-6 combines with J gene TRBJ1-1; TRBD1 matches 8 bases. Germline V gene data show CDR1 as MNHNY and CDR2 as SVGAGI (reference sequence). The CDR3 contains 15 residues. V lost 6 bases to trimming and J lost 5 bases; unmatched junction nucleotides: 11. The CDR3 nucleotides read TGTGCCAGCAGCCTCGCCAGGGGGCATTCTACTGAAGCTTTCTTT. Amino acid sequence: CASSLARGHSTEAFF.

The DNA for the CDR3 is TGTGCCAGCAGGAGTGGACAGGGGGGAGATACGCAGTATTTT. Its protein product is CASRSGQGGDTQYF. V usage is TRBV6-5 and J usage is TRBJ2-3, with 10 bases aligning to TRBD1. Germline-derived CDR1 and CDR2 are MNHEY and SVGAGI. There are 14 residues in the CDR3. V lost 6 bases to trimming and J lost 5 bases; unmatched junction nucleotides: 5.

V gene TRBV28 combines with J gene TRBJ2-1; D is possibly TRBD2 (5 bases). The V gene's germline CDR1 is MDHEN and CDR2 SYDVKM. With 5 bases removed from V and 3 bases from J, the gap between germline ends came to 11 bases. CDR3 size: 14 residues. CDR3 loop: CASSSGGLYNEQFF. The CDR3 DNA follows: TGTGCCAGCAGTAGCGGTGGGCTCTACAATGAGCAGTTCTTC. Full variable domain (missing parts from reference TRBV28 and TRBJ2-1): DVKVTQSSRYLVKRTGEKVFLECVQDMDHENMFWYRQDPGLGLRLIYFSYDVKMKEKGDIPEGYSVSREKKERFSLILESASTNQTSMYLCASSSGGLYNEQFFGPGTRLTVL.

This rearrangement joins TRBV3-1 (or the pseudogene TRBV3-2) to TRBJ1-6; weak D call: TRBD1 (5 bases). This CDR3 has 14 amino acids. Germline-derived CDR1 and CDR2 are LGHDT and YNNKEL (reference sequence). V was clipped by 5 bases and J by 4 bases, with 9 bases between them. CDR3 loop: CASSNRSYNSPLHF. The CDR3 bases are TGTGCCAGCAGCAACAGGTCGTATAATTCACCCCTCCACTTT.

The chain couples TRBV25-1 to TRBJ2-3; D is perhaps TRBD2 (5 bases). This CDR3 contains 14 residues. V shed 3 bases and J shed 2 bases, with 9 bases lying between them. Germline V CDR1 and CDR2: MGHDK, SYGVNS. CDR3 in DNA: TGTGCCAGCAGTGAGGCCGGGAACACAGATACGCAGTATTTT. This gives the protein CASSEAGNTDTQYF.

The CDR3 region is CASSLNGGANKETQYF. CDR3 nucleotides: TGTGCCAGCAGCTTAAATGGGGGGGCCAATAAAGAGACCCAGTACTTC. This chain connects TRBV7-3 to TRBJ2-5; the D gene is possibly TRBD2 (7 bases). The CDR3 consists of 16 residues. The germline V gene has CDR1 SGHTA and CDR2 FQGTGA. The germline V and J ends were trimmed by 1 base and 3 bases, with 15 bases remaining between them.